Listed below are T cell receptor beta chains from one sample, sequenced in a study of shared clonotypes between healthy human individuals. Assay: immunoSEQ multiplex PCR; the TCRdb copy retains only in-frame clones and omits some. The table records about 2.2 million clones, about 93% of them present only once. Sequenced sample: naive CD8+ T cells from PBMCs. The receptor set was obtained from a man younger than 35 in good health. Some clones in this sample may be carry-over from other donors' samples. The CDR3 runs from the conserved cysteine through the conserved F or W. Fields, in order: J gene, clone size, V gene, D gene, CDR3 DNA, CDR3 protein. The D gene is left open where the match is weak. Part of the rows lack a size; the others show once, few, many or a class for expanded clones.

TRBJ2-1	NA	TRBV4-2	NA	TGTGCCAGCAGCGAAAGCGAGTGGGACTTATCCTACAATGAGCAGTTCTTC	CASSESEWDLSYNEQFF
TRBJ2-1	NA	TRBV7-6	TRBD2	TGTGCCAGCAGCTTAGTTATGGGACTAGGCTCCGAGCAGTTCTTC	CASSLVMGLGSEQFF
TRBJ1-4	NA	TRBV28	NA	TGTGCCAGCAGTCCGCGGCCACGGGGGGAAAAACTGTTTTTT	CASSPRPRGEKLFF
TRBJ2-7	NA	TRBV5-6	TRBD1	TGTGCCAGCAGCTTGGGGGCAGGGGGCCCCTACGAGCAGTACTTC	CASSLGAGGPYEQYF
TRBJ2-2	NA	TRBV19	NA	TGTGCCAGTAGTATAATTGGTACCGGGGAGCTGTTTTTT	CASSIIGTGELFF
TRBJ2-7	NA	TRBV5-6	TRBD1	TGTGCCAGCAGCCAGGGACAGGCTCCCTACGAGCAGTACTTC	CASSQGQAPYEQYF
TRBJ2-3	NA	TRBV6-1	NA	TGTGCCAGCGGGGATACGCAGTATTTT	CASGDTQYF
TRBJ1-3	once	TRBV6-1	NA	TGTGCCAGCAGTGACCCGGATCAGGGCACCATATATTTT	CASSDPDQGTIYF
TRBJ2-2	few	TRBV5-6	NA	TGTGCCAGCAGCTTTTATTTTGGCGGGGAGCTGTTTTTT	CASSFYFGGELFF
TRBJ2-7	NA	TRBV7-8	TRBD2	TGTGCCAGCAGCTTAGAGAGTATCTATTATGGCGGGAGGGCGGGCTACGAGCAGTACTTC	CASSLESIYYGGRAGYEQYF
TRBJ2-1	NA	TRBV27	TRBD2	TGTGCCAGCAGTTATTTCGGGACTAGCGGGAATCCCTATGAGCAGTTCTTC	CASSYFGTSGNPYEQFF
TRBJ2-2	NA	TRBV7-9	TRBD2	TGTGCCAGCAGCCAGGGACTAGCGGGAGGCCGCGGGGAGCTGTTTTTT	CASSQGLAGGRGELFF
TRBJ2-1	NA	TRBV9	TRBD1	TGTGCCAGCAGCCCAGGACAGGGCCCCCCTACCTACAATGAGCAGTTCTTC	CASSPGQGPPTYNEQFF
TRBJ2-2	NA	TRBV28	NA	TGTGCCAGCACCTCCGACCGGGACATAAACACCGGGGAGCTGTTTTTT	CASTSDRDINTGELFF
TRBJ2-7	once	TRBV29-1	NA	TGCAGCGTTGTGGGCAGGGAGGATTACGAGCAGTACTTC	CSVVGREDYEQYF
TRBJ2-2	few	TRBV19	NA	TGTGCCAGTTTACAGCTAAACACCGGGGAGCTGTTTTTT	CASLQLNTGELFF
TRBJ1-1	NA	TRBV27	NA	TGTGCCAGCAGTGCCTCAGGGGAGTGGACTGAAGCTTTCTTT	CASSASGEWTEAFF
TRBJ2-1	NA	TRBV4-3	NA	TGCGCCAGCAGCCCAGGGCTCCGGACTCCCGACAATGAGCAGTTCTTC	CASSPGLRTPDNEQFF
TRBJ1-4	NA	TRBV29-1	TRBD1	TGCAGCGCAGCAGGGGGAGATCTCAGTGAAAAACTGTTTTTT	CSAAGGDLSEKLFF
TRBJ2-1	NA	TRBV28	TRBD2	TGTGCCAGCAGTTTTCTAGCGGGAGCCTACAATGAGCAGTTCTTC	CASSFLAGAYNEQFF
TRBJ2-1	NA	TRBV25-1	NA	TGTGCCAGCAGATTTTTTAGTGAGCAGTTCTTC	CASRFFSEQFF
TRBJ2-1	NA	TRBV29-1	TRBD1	TGCAGCGTTTCTCAGGGGGTCAGCTCCTACAATGAGCAGTTCTTC	CSVSQGVSSYNEQFF
TRBJ2-7	NA	TRBV4-2	NA	TGTGCCAGCAGCCAAGCTTTAACCTACGAGCAGTACTTC	CASSQALTYEQYF
TRBJ1-1	NA	TRBV27	NA	TGTGCCAGCAGTTTGCGGACAGTGAACACTGAAGCTTTCTTT	CASSLRTVNTEAFF